The 26 T cell receptor beta chains reported below all come from one sample, sequenced in a study of cytomegalovirus exposure and HLA in healthy donors. 60 Vbeta and 13 Jbeta primers were used in PCR. Assay used: immunoSEQ multiplex PCR; TCRdb lists only in-frame clones, some missing. The sample contains roughly 77,000 clones, 78% of which appear only once. Sequencing input: PBMCs. Every receptor here comes from a man between 40 and 49 years old in good health and CMV-seronegative.

The J gene is TRBJ2-7, the V gene TRBV27; D is perhaps TRBD2 (6 bases). CDR1 is MNHEY and CDR2 is SMNVEV in the germline V gene (reference sequence). The CDR3 totals 12 residues. The V end lost 6 bases, the J end lost 6 bases, and 12 bases lay between the germline ends. The CDR3 here is CASSDGGGEQYF. CDR3 nucleotide sequence: TGTGCCAGCAGCGACGGGGGAGGCGAGCAGTACTTC.

This clone was seen only a few times. The rearrangement joins TRBV7-9 to TRBJ2-2; a weak D match, TRBD1 (5 bases). Trimming removed 0 bases from V and 7 bases from J, with 6 bases in between. The CDR3 spans 13 residues. Germline-derived CDR1 and CDR2 are SEHNR and FQNEAQ (reference sequence). CDR3 region: CASSLADSGELFF. The CDR3 coding sequence is TGTGCCAGCAGCTTAGCAGACAGCGGGGAGCTGTTTTTT.

The chain uses TRBV18 and TRBJ1-4; D unclear. Per germline, CDR1 KGHSH and CDR2 LQKENI. V shed 6 bases and J shed 0 bases, with 11 bases lying between them. The CDR3 consists of 15 residues. DNA of the CDR3: TGTGCCAGCTCCCCCGACTTTGCAACTAATGAAAAACTGTTTTTT. It encodes CASSPDFATNEKLFF.

The genes are TRBV10-3 and TRBJ2-3, with 12 bases aligning to TRBD2. Unmatched junction bases numbered 16, after V lost 10 bases and J lost 2 bases. This CDR3 region has 18 residues. Per germline, CDR1 ENHRY and CDR2 SYGVKD. CDR3 DNA: TGTGCCAGCGCCTTGGGCGCGACTAGCGGGAGTATCACAGATACGCAGTATTTT. Protein sequence: CASALGATSGSITDTQYF.

This rearrangement joins TRBV4-2 to TRBJ2-3, with D possibly being TRBD2 (6 bases). The CDR3 length is 17 residues. From germline, CDR1 is LGHNA and CDR2 YNFKEQ. Trimming removed 2 bases from V and 2 bases from J, with 17 bases in between. For the CDR3, the DNA is TGTGCCAGCAGCCAAAGAGAGGGCGGGGCGAACACAGATACGCAGTATTTT. Residues: CASSQREGGANTDTQYF.

Note on this clone: One end of the junction fails to match germline, which may point to a read error. The chain recombines TRBV5-1 with TRBJ2-3; TRBD1 is a possible D gene (6 bases). CDR1 is SGHRS, CDR2 YFSETQ, per germline. CDR3 length: 16 residues. In nucleotides, the CDR3 is TGCGCCAGCAGCCCAAACACAGGGCGAGGCACAGATATGCAGTATTTT. Its translation: CASSPNTGRGTDMQYF.

The chain uses TRBV28 and TRBJ2-3; 7 bases fit TRBD1. The junction had 6 bases not matched to a gene; V was cut back by 5 bases and J by 1 base. CDR3 size: 15 residues. Germline V gene data show CDR1 as MDHEN and CDR2 as SYDVKM. The CDR3 coding sequence is TGTGCCAGCAGTGACAGGGTTTCGGGCACAGATACGCAGTATTTT. It translates to CASSDRVSGTDTQYF.

The chain has TRBV6-5 and TRBJ2-1; 9 positions match TRBD2. The CDR3 is 16 amino acids. Germline CDR1 reads MNHEY; CDR2 reads SVGAGI. The junction had 12 bases not matched to a gene; V was cut back by 4 bases and J by 8 bases. CDR3 nucleotides: TGTGCCAGCAGTTTTAGCGGGAGAACTGGGGTGGATGAGCAGTTCTTC. Translating gives CASSFSGRTGVDEQFF.

CDR3 nucleotide sequence: TGTGCCAGCAGCCCTGACAGGGCTCCCTACGAGCAGTACTTC. Its translation: CASSPDRAPYEQYF. This chain links TRBV7-9 with TRBJ2-7; 7 bases are a match to TRBD1. This CDR3 has 14 residues. Looked up from germline, CDR1 is SEHNR and CDR2 is FQNEAQ (reference sequence). Losses at the gene ends were 5 bases for V and 2 bases for J; bases not matched to a gene: 6.

This chain links TRBV11-2 with TRBJ1-1; 8 nucleotides align to TRBD1. Trimming at V came to 6 bases and at J to 7 bases, leaving 7 bases not matched to a gene. CDR1 is SGHAT, CDR2 FQNNGV, per germline. This CDR3 has 13 residues. The CDR3 here is CASRQGGFGEAFF. The DNA for the CDR3 is TGTGCCAGCAGACAGGGGGGATTCGGTGAAGCTTTCTTT.

This clone was seen only once. The V gene is TRBV4-2, the J gene TRBJ2-7, with 10 bases fitting TRBD2. Germline CDR1 is LGHNA and CDR2 is YNFKEQ. The CDR3 is 15 residues long. J gave up 1 base and V 0 bases, and 0 bases lay outside the gene matches. CDR3 region: CASSQELAGSYEQYF. CDR3 nucleotides: TGTGCCAGCAGCCAAGAACTAGCGGGGTCCTACGAGCAGTACTTC.

This clone turned up a few times. The chain is built from TRBV29-1 and TRBJ2-1; 7 nucleotides agree with TRBD2. Germline V gene data show CDR1 as SQVTM and CDR2 as ANQGSEA. CDR3 length: 13 amino acids. Trimming cost V 4 bases and J 8 bases; bases outside gene matches: 8. This chain's CDR3 is CSVVGLAVDEQFF. CDR3 DNA: TGCAGCGTTGTTGGGCTAGCGGTGGATGAGCAGTTCTTC.

The rearrangement joins TRBV5-6 to TRBJ2-7; a possible D gene is TRBD2 (5 bases). From germline, CDR1 is SGHDT and CDR2 YYEEEE. The CDR3 is 13 amino acids. V was trimmed by 1 base and J by 2 bases, leaving 7 bases between them. The CDR3 DNA reads TGTGCCAGCAGCTTGACGGGAACCTACGAGCAGTACTTC. This codes for CASSLTGTYEQYF.

The chain has TRBV27 and TRBJ1-1; no clear D gene. V shed 1 base and J shed 1 base, with 13 bases lying between them. The CDR3 has 16 amino acids. Germline V gene lookup returns CDR1 MNHEY and CDR2 SMNVEV (reference sequence). The CDR3 protein is CASSLFWGAPNTEAFF. The CDR3 nucleotides are TGTGCCAGCAGTTTATTTTGGGGAGCCCCGAACACTGAAGCTTTCTTT.

V usage is TRBV6-4 and J usage is TRBJ2-2, with a weak D call TRBD2 (5 bases). This CDR3 is 13 amino acids long. CDR1 and CDR2 from the germline V gene are MRHNA and SNTAGT. Trimming stripped 5 bases from V and 1 base from J, with 5 bases between. The CDR3 sequence is CASSSGNTGELFF. The DNA of the CDR3 is TGTGCCAGCAGTAGCGGGAACACCGGGGAGCTGTTTTTT.

The genes are TRBV19 and TRBJ1-5, with TRBD1 matching over 10 bases. The germline V gene encodes CDR1 LNHDA and CDR2 SQIVND (reference sequence). CDR3 length equals 14 residues. V lost 7 bases, J lost 7 bases, and 7 bases stayed unmatched. The CDR3 bases are TGTGCCAGTAATCGAGGGACAGGGGTACAGCCCCAGCATTTT. It yields the protein CASNRGTGVQPQHF.

The chain links TRBV7-2 to TRBJ1-2; TRBD1 aligns across 9 bases. This CDR3 spans 15 amino acids. From germline, CDR1 is SGHTA and CDR2 FQGNSA. The V segment lost 2 bases and the J segment 7 bases; nucleotides outside the gene matches: 8. Written as DNA, the CDR3 is TGTGCCAGCAGCTTAACTTCCGGGACAGGGACTGGCTACACCTTC. This gives the protein CASSLTSGTGTGYTF.

This clone was observed a few times. V gene TRBV4-2 combines with J gene TRBJ2-2, with TRBD2 identical over 10 bases. CDR1 is LGHNA, CDR2 YNFKEQ, per germline. The CDR3 length is 18 residues. J lost 7 bases, V lost 0 bases, and 11 bases had no gene match. The CDR3 region is CASSQEISAGGPGGELFF. CDR3 coding DNA: TGTGCCAGCAGCCAAGAAATTTCAGCGGGAGGGCCCGGCGGGGAGCTGTTTTTT.

CDR3 protein: CAGTRDSGNTIYF. CDR3 DNA sequence: TGTGCCGGAACCCGGGACTCTGGAAACACCATATATTTT. This sequence joins TRBV7-9 and TRBJ1-3; the D is unclear. Germline assignment: CDR1 SEHNR and CDR2 FQNEAQ (reference sequence). V was pared by 11 bases and J by 0 bases, with 11 bases between. The CDR3 runs 13 residues.

This clone was counted between two and nine times. This chain uses TRBV6-5 with TRBJ2-7; 10 positions agree with TRBD2. Germline CDR1 and CDR2: MNHEY and SVGAGI. The junction had 8 bases not matched to a gene; V was cut back by 6 bases and J by 3 bases. The CDR3 sequence is 15 residues long. As DNA, the CDR3 is TGTGCCAGCAGGCCTAGCGGGGGAGGTGGCTACGAGCAGTACTTC. Protein sequence: CASRPSGGGGYEQYF.

This clone has just one count. The chain couples TRBV6-1 to TRBJ2-2; 7 positions agree with TRBD1. This CDR3 comprises 15 residues. Germline trimming cut 7 bases from V and 0 bases from J; bases unmatched to any gene: 5. From germline, CDR1 is MNHNS and CDR2 SASEGT. The CDR3 spells CASTKGQTNTGELFF. CDR3 coding DNA: TGTGCCAGCACCAAGGGACAGACGAACACCGGGGAGCTGTTTTTT.

This chain uses TRBV7-6 with TRBJ2-1; 7 positions agree with TRBD2. This CDR3 is 16 amino acids long. J was trimmed by 8 bases and V by 0 bases; bases with no gene match: 10. CDR1 SGHVS and CDR2 FNYEAQ come from the germline V gene. In DNA form, the CDR3 reads TGTGCCAGCAGCTTAGCCCGGGCGCCGGCGGGGGATGAGCAGTTCTTC. Protein sequence: CASSLARAPAGDEQFF. Full variable domain (remainder filled in from reference TRBV7-6 and TRBJ2-1): GAGVSQSPRYKVTKRGQDVALRCDPISGHVSLYWYRQALGQGPEFLTYFNYEAQQDKSGLPNDRFSAERPEGSISTLTIQRTEQRDSAMYRCASSLARAPAGDEQFFGPGTRLTVL.

V usage is TRBV4-2 and J usage is TRBJ1-4, with a weak D call TRBD1 (5 bases). V lost 0 bases and J lost 4, with 15 bases in between. CDR1 LGHNA and CDR2 YNFKEQ come from the germline V gene. This CDR3 region has 17 residues. The CDR3 loop reads CASSQERQGFGNEKLFF. DNA of the CDR3: TGTGCCAGCAGCCAAGAAAGGCAGGGCTTTGGTAATGAAAAACTGTTTTTT.

This chain uses TRBV7-3 with TRBJ2-1; TRBD2 might be the D (5 bases). The germline V and J ends were trimmed by 5 bases and 9 bases, with 14 bases remaining between them. Germline V CDR1 and CDR2: SGHTA, FQGTGA. The CDR3 runs to 13 residues. The CDR3 is CASSAKLVGEQFF. The CDR3 DNA follows: TGTGCCAGCAGCGCCAAACTAGTGGGTGAGCAGTTCTTC.

The chain combines TRBV2 with TRBJ2-5, with 8 bases aligning to TRBD1. The CDR3 extends over 14 amino acids. Germline V gene data show CDR1 as SNHLY and CDR2 as FYNNEI. Trimming removed 6 bases from V and 5 bases from J; junction bases left unmatched: 8. The CDR3 here is CASRLAGGAETQYF. The CDR3 nucleotides are TGTGCCAGCAGGTTGGCAGGGGGCGCGGAGACCCAGTACTTC.

This sequence joins TRBV5-1 and TRBJ2-2, with TRBD2 identical over 14 bases. The junction had 6 bases not matched to a gene; V was cut back by 3 bases and J by 5 bases. Germline CDR1 reads SGHRS; CDR2 reads YFSETQ. This CDR3 has 17 amino acids. CDR3 DNA: TGCGCCAGCAGCTCCGGGACTAGCGGGAGTAGGACCGGGGAGCTGTTTTTT. Protein: CASSSGTSGSRTGELFF. The variable domain in full, completed from reference TRBV5-1 and TRBJ2-2, reads KAGVTQTPRYLIKTRGQQVTLSCSPISGHRSVSWYQQTPGQGLQFLFEYFSETQRNKGNFPGRFSGRQFSNSRSEMNVSTLELGDSALYLCASSSGTSGSRTGELFFGEGSRLTVL.